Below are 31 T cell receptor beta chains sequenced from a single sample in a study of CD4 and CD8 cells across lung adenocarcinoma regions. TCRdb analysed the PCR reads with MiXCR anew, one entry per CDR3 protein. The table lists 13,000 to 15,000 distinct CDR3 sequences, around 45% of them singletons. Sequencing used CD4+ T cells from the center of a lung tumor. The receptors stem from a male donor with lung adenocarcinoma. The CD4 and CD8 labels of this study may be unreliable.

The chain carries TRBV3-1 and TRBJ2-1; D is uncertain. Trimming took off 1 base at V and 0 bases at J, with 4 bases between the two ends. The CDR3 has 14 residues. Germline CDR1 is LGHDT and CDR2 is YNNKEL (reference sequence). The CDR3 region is CASSQASSYNEQFF. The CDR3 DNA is TGTGCCAGCAGCCAAGCGAGCTCCTACAATGAGCAGTTCTTC.

CDR3 sequence reads: CASSLGGRGHSETQYF. The DNA of the CDR3 is TGTGCCAGCAGTCTGGGAGGTAGGGGGCATTCAGAGACCCAGTACTTC. The chain combines TRBV6-1 with TRBJ2-5, with a possible D match to TRBD1 (7 bases). V was pared by 5 bases and J by 4 bases, with 20 bases between. Germline CDR1 and CDR2: MNHNS and SASEGT. This CDR3 is built from 16 residues.

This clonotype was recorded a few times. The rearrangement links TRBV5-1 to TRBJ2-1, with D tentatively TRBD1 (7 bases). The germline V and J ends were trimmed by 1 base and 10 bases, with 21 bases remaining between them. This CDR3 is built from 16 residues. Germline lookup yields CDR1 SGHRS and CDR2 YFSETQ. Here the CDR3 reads CASSLQTARGAVEQFF. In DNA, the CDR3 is TGCGCCAGCAGCTTGCAGACGGCCAGGGGGGCAGTCGAGCAGTTCTTC.

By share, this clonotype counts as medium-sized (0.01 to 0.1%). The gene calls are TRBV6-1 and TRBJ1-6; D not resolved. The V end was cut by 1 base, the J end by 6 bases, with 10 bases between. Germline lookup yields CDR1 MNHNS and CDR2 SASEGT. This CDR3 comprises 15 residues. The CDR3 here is CASSEGWGSNSPLHF. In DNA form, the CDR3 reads TGTGCCAGCAGTGAAGGATGGGGTTCTAATTCACCCCTCCACTTT.

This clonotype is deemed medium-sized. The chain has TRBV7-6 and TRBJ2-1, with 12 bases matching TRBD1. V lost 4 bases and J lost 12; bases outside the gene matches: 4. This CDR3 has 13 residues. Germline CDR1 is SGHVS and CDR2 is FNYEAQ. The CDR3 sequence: CASSSGQGALQFF. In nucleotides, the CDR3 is TGTGCCAGCAGCTCGGGACAGGGGGCTTTGCAGTTCTTC.

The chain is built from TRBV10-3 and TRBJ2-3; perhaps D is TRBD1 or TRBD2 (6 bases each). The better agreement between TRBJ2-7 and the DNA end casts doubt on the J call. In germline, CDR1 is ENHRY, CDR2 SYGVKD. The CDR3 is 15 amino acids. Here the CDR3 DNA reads TGTTCCACGGGTTACGGGGGCCGTAGCACAGAGACGCAGTACTTC. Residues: CSTGYGGRSTETQYF.

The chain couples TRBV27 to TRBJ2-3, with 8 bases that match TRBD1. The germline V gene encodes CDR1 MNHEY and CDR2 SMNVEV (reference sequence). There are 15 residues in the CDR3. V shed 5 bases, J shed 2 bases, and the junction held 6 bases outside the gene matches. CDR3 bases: TGTGCCAGCAGTCCGGACAGGGCCTTCACAGATACGCAGTATTTT. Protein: CASSPDRAFTDTQYF.

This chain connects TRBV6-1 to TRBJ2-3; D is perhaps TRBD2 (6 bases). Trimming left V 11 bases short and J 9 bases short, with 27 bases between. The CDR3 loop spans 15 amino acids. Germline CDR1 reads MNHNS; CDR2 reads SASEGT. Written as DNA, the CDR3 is TGTGCCCGGGGACTCCAGGCTGGGATTCCCGGGACGCAGTATTTT. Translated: CARGLQAGIPGTQYF.

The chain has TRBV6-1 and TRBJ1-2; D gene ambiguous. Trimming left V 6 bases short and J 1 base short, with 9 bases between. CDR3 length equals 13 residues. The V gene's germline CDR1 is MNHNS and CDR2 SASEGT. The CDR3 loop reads CASSPNINYGYTF. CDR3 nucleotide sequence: TGTGCCAGCAGCCCCAACATTAACTATGGCTACACCTTC.

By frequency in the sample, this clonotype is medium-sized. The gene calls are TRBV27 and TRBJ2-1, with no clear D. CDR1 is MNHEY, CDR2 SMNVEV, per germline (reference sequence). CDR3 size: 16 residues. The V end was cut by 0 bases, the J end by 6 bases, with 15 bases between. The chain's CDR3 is CASSLSRDRLGNEQFF. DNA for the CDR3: TGTGCCAGCAGTTTATCGAGAGACCGTCTGGGCAATGAGCAGTTCTTC.

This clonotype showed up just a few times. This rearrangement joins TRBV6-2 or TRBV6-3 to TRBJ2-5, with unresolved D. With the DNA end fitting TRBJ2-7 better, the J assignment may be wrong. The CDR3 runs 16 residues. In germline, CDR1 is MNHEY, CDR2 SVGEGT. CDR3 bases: TGTGCCAGCAGTTACTCCCCCCTGATGGGGAAAAACGAGCAGTACTTC. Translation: CASSYSPLMGKNEQYF.

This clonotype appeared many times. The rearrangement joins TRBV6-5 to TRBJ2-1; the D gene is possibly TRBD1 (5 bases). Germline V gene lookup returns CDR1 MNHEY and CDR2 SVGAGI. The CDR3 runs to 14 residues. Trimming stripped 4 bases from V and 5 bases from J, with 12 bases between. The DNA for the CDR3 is TGTGCCAGCAGTTCGACCACAGGAAACAATGAGCAGTTCTTC. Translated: CASSSTTGNNEQFF.

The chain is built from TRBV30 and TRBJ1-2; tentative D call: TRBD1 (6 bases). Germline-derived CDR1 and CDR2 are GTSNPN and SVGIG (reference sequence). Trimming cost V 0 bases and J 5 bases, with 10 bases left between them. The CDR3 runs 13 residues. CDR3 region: CAWSVYREYGYTF. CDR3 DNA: TGTGCCTGGAGTGTGTACAGGGAATATGGCTACACCTTC.

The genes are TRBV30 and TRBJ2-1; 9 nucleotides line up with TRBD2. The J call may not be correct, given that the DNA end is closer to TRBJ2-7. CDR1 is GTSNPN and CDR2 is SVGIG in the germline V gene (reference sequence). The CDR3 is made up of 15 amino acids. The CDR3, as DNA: TGTGCCTGGAGTCGAGCGGGAGGACCTATTTACGAGCAGTACTTC. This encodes CAWSRAGGPIYEQYF.

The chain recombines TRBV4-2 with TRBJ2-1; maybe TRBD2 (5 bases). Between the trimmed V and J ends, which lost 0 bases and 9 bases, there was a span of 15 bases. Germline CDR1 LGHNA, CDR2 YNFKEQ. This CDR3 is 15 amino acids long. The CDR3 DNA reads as TGTGCCAGCAGCCAAGAAGGCGGACTCGGTCGTGAGCAGTTCTTC. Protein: CASSQEGGLGREQFF.

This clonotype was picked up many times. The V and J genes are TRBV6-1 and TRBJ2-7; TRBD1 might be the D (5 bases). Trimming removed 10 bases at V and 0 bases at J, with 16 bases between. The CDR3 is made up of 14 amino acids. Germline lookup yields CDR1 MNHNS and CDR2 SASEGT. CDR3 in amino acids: CATQGSLSSYEQYF. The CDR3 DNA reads TGTGCCACTCAGGGAAGCCTGAGCTCCTACGAGCAGTACTTC.

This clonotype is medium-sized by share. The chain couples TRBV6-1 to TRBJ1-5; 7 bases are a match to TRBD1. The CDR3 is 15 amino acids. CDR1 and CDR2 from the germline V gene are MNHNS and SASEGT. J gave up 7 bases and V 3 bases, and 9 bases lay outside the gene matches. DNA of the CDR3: TGTGCCAGCAGTGATCAGGGGGGGGTTGGGCAGCCCCAGCATTTT. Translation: CASSDQGGVGQPQHF.

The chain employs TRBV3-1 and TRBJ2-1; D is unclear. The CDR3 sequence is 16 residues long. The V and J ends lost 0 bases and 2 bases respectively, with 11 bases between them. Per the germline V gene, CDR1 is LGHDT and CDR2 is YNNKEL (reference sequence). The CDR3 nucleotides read TGTGCCAGCAGCCAAGATCGCAAAATTACCTACAATGAGCAGTTCTTC. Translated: CASSQDRKITYNEQFF.

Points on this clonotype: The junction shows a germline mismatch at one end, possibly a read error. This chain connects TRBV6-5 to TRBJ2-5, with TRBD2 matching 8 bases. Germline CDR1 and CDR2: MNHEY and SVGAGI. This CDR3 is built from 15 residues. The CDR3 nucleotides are TGTGCCAGCAGTTACTCGAGGACTAGCACCGACGCCCTGAATTTC. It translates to CASSYSRTSTDALNF.

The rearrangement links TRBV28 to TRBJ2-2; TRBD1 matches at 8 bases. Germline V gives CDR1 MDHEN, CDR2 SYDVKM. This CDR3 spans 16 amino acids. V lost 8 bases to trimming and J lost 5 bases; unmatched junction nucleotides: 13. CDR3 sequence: CASSNTQGAPTGELFF. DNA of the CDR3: TGTGCCAGCTCTAATACCCAGGGGGCGCCGACCGGGGAGCTGTTTTTT.

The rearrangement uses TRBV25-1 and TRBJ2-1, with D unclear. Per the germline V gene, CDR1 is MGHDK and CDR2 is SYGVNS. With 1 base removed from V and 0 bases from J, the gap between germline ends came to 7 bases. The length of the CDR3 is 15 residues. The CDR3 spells CASSESRASYNEQFF. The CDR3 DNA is TGTGCCAGCAGTGAATCTAGAGCCTCCTACAATGAGCAGTTCTTC.

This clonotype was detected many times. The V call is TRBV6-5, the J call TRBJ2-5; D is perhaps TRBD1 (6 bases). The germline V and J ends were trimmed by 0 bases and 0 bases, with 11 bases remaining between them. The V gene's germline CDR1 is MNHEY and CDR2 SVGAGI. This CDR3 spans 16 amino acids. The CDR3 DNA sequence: TGTGCCAGCAGTTACTCGAGCAGGGGATACCAAGAGACCCAGTACTTC. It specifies CASSYSSRGYQETQYF.

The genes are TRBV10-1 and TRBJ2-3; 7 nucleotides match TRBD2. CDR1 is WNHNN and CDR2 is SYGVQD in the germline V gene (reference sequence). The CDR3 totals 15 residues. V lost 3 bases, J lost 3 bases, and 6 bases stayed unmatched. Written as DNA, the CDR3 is TGCGCCAGCAGTGATTTAGCGGGCGGTACAGATACGCAGTATTTT. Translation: CASSDLAGGTDTQYF.

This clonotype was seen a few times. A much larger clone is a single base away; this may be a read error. DNA of the CDR3: TGTGCCAGCAGCCTAGGGCACAGGGGAAATGGAGACATTCAGTTCTTC. Translating gives CASSLGHRGNGDIQFF. The rearrangement uses TRBV7-2 and TRBJ2-1, with 7 bases lining up with TRBD1. CDR1 is SGHTA, CDR2 FQGNSA, per germline. The CDR3 runs 16 residues. The V gene end was trimmed by 5 bases and the J gene end by 13 bases; junction bases not matched to a gene: 20.

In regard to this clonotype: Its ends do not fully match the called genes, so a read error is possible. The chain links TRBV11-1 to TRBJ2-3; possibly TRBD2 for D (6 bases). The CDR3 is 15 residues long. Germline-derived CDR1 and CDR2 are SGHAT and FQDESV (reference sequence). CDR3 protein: CARSFGVAGQDTQYF. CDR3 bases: TGTGCCAGGAGCTTCGGGGTCGCGGGGCAAGATACCCAGTACTTT.

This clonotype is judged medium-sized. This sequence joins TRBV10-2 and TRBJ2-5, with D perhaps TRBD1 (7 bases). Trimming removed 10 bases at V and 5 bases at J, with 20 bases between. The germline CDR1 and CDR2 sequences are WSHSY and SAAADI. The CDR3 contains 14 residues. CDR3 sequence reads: CATTVRGAGETQYF. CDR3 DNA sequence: TGCGCCACCACTGTCAGGGGGGCGGGGGAGACCCAGTACTTC.

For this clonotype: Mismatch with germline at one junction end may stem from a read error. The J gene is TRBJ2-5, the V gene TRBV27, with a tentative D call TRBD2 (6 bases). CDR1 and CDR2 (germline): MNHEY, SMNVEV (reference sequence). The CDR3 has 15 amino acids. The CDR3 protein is CASRTGVRDQDTQYF. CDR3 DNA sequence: TGTGCCAGCAGGACGGGGGTCCGTGACCAAGATACCCAGTATTTC.

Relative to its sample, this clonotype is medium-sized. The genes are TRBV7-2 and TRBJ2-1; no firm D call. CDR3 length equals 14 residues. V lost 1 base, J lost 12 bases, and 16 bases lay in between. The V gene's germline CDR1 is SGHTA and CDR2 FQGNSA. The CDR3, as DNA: TGTGCCAGCAGCTTAGTATCGACGGCGAAGTGGCAGTTCTTC. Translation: CASSLVSTAKWQFF.

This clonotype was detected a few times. This CDR3 reads CASSWGTEQFF. CDR3 nucleotide sequence: TGTGCCAGCAGCTGGGGGACCGAGCAGTTCTTC. J is TRBJ2-1 and V is TRBV12-3 or TRBV12-4; D tentatively reads TRBD1 or TRBD2 (5 bases each). Trimming took off 6 bases at V and 10 bases at J, with 10 bases between the two ends. CDR3 length: 11 residues.

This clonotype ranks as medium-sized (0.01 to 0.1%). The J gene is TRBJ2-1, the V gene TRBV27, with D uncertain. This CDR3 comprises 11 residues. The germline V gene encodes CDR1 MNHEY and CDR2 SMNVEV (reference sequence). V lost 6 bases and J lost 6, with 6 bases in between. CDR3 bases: TGTGCCAGCAGATCTGCCAATGAGCAGTTCTTC. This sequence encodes CASRSANEQFF.

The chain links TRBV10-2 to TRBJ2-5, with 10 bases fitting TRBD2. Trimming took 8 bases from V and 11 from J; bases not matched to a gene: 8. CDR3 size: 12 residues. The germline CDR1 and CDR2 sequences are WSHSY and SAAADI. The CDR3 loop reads CASGTSGGAQYF. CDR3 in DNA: TGCGCCAGCGGGACGAGCGGGGGGGCGCAGTACTTC.